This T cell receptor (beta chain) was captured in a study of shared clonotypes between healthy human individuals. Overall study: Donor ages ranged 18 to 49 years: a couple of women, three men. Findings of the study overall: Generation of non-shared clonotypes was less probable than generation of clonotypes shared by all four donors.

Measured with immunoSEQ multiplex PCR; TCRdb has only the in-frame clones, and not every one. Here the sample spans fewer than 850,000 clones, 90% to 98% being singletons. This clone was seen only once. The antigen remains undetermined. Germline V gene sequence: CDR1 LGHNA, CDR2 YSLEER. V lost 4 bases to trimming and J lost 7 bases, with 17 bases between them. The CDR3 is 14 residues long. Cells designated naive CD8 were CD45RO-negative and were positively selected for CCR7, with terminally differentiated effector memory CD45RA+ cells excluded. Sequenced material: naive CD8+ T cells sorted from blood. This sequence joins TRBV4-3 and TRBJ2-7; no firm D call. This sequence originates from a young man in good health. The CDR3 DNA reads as TGCGCCAGCAGCCTCCGTCCTCTCGAAGGGGAGCAGTACTTC. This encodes CASSLRPLEGEQYF.